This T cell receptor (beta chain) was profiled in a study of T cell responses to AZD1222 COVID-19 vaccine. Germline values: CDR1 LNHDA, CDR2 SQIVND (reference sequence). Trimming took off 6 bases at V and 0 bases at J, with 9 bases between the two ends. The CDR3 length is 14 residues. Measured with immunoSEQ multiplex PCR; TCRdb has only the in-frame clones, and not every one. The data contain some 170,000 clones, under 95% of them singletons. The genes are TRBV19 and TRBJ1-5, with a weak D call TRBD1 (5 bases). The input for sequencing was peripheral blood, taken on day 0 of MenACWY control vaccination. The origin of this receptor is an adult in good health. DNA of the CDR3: TGTGCCAGTAGGATGGGGGATAGCAATCAGCCCCAGCATTTT. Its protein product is CASRMGDSNQPQHF.